This TCR beta chain comes out of a study of blood T cells in healthy people across ages. Broader study findings: Estimated diversity across one million T cells was deemed an underestimate. No one knew whether donors had CMV, which possibly confounded expanded clonotype changes.

About this clonotype: The antigen remains unidentified.

With a J-beta primer mix and a sample-barcoded 5' primer, a second PCR ran about 6 to 11 cycles. TCRdb re-called the 5' RACE reads with MiXCR, one entry per CDR3 protein. In the table there are about 830,000 distinct CDR3 sequences, around 68% of which are singletons. The CDR3 is 14 amino acids. Trimming cost V 3 bases and J 11 bases; bases outside gene matches: 12. Germline V gene data show CDR1 as SGHDT and CDR2 as YYEEEE. The sample taken for sequencing was blood. The J gene is TRBJ2-5, the V gene TRBV5-6, with 8 bases that match TRBD2. The sequence was collected from a man between 25 and 39 years old in good health. CDR3 nucleotides: TGTGCCAGCAGCTATACCGGGACTAGTGGTGAGCAGTACTTC. This codes for CASSYTGTSGEQYF. Looking up the rest from reference TRBV5-6 and TRBJ2-5 gives the full variable domain: DAGVTQSPTHLIKTRGQQVTLRCSPKSGHDTVSWYQQALGQGPQFIFQYYEEEERQRGNFPDRFSGHQFPNYSSELNVNALLLGDSALYLCASSYTGTSGEQYFGPGTRLLVL.